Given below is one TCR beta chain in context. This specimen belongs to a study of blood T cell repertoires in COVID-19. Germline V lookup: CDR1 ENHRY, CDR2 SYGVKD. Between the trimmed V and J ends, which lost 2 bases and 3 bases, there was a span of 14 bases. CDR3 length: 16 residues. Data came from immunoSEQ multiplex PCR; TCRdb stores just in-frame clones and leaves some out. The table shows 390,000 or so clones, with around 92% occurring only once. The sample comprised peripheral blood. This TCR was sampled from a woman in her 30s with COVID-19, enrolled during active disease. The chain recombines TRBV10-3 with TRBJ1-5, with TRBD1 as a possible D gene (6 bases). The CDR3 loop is CAISERVRGLNQPQHF. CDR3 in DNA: TGTGCCATCAGTGAGAGGGTCAGGGGTCTCAATCAGCCCCAGCATTTT.